This T cell receptor beta chain was observed in a study of cytomegalovirus exposure and HLA in healthy donors. The study's findings and limits: 164 TCR beta chains were listed as cytomegalovirus-associated. In a later analysis, compared with equally common non-associated chains, HLA-associated beta chains were more expanded.

Primers for the PCR totalled 60 Vbeta and 13 Jbeta. Method: immunoSEQ multiplex PCR; TCRdb's copy keeps in-frame clones and lacks some. The table includes roughly 230,000 clones, nearly 95% detected once. With respect to this clone: Its matching antigen is unknown.

At the time of sampling, donors were nominally healthy, though unrecorded immune exposures were likely. The trim removed 0 bases at V and 6 bases at J, leaving 1 base unmatched. This CDR3 is 14 amino acids long. Looked up from germline, CDR1 is MNHNY and CDR2 is SVGAGI (reference sequence). The sequence was obtained from a girl aged 2-10 years in good health and CMV-seronegative. This chain uses TRBV6-6 with TRBJ2-2, with 7 bases identical to TRBD1. Specimen: PBMCs. CDR3: CASSYSGQPGELFF. The CDR3 DNA is TGTGCCAGCAGTTACTCGGGACAGCCCGGGGAGCTGTTTTTT.